This T cell receptor (beta chain) was captured by sequencing in a study of siplizumab effects on memory and regulatory T cells. Overall study findings and caveats: Only a minority of proliferating CD4+ or CD8+ clones had an assignable naive or memory phenotype, with roughly 80-96% lacking one. Memory T cells appeared less diverse than naive cells, which seemed to contribute substantially to alloresponse. Proliferating Tregs taken from siplizumab cultures were not shown to have a confirmed suppressive function.

Germline assignment: CDR1 MNHEY and CDR2 SVGAGI. This CDR3 has 13 residues. Deletions cut 8 bases from V and 7 bases from J, with 12 bases between. Each sample yielded 90,000 to 100,000 assayed TCR templates. Here immunoSEQ multiplex PCR was the method, and the copy in TCRdb shows in-frame clones only, minus some. The sample yields 50,000 to 75,000 clones, less than 80% seen once. This clone was observed once. Its antigen is undetermined. The material sequenced was memory CD4+ T cells sorted from blood. V and J are TRBV6-5 and TRBJ1-6, with D maybe TRBD1 (6 bases). The source of this sequence is a human donor in good health. The CDR3 sequence: CASREQGNSPLHF. In DNA form, the CDR3 reads TGTGCCAGCCGGGAACAGGGCAATTCACCCCTCCACTTT.